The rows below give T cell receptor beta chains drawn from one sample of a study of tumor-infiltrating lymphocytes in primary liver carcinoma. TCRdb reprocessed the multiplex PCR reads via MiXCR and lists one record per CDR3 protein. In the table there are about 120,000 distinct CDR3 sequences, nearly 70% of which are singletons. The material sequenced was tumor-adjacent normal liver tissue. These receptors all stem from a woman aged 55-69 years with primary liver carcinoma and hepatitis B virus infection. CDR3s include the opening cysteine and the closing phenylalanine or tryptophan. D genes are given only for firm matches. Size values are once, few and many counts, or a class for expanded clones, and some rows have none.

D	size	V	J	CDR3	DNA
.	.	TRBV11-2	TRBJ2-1	CASSHGGAGGYQETQFF	TGTGCCAGCAGCCACGGTGGAGCGGGTGGGTACCAAGAGACCCAGTTCTTC
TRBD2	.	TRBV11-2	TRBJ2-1	CASSTGTSGINGHFF	TGTGCCAGCAGCACGGGGACTAGCGGGATCAATGGGCATTTCTTC
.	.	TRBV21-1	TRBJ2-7	CASNEVRDPLEQYF	TGTGCCAGCAACGAAGTCCGGGACCCCTTAGAGCAGTACTTC
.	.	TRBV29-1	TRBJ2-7	CSCSSVYEQYF	TGCAGCTGCTCGAGCGTCTACGAGCAGTACTTC
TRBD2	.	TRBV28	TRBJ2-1	CAITATSGRSPNEQFF	TGTGCCATCACCGCCACCAGCGGGAGATCTCCTAATGAGCAGTTCTTC
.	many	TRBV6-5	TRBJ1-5	CASSYSRGDQPQHF	TGTGCCAGCAGTTACTCGAGGGGGGATCAGCCCCAGCATTTT
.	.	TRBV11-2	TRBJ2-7	CASNPPEGRVGNYEQYF	TGTGCCAGCAACCCCCCGGAGGGCAGGGTGGGGAACTACGAGCAATACTTC
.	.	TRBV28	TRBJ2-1	CASSSSRMGNEQFF	TGTGCCAGCTCTTCTAGCAGGATGGGCAATGAGCAGTTCTTC
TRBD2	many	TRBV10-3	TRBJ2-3	CAITTTSGSSDTQYF	TGTGCCATCACTACGACTAGCGGGAGCTCAGATACGCAGTATTTT
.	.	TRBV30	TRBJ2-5	CAWSVPRAQETQYF	TGTGCCTGGAGTGTACCCCGTGCTCAAGAGACCCAGTACTTC
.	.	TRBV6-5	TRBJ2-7	CASSLSGTWHYEQYF	TGTGCCAGTAGTTTATCCGGGACATGGCACTACGAGCAGTACTTC
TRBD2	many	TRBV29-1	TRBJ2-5	CSGGTSGETQYF	TGCAGCGGCGGGACTAGCGGAGAGACCCAGTACTTC
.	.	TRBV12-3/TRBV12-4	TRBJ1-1	CASSRRGNTEAFF	TGTGCCAGCAGCCGACGGGGAAACACTGAAGCTTTCTTT
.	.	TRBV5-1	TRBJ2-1	CTSSGEDTRQFF	TGCACCAGCAGCGGTGAGGACACGAGGCAGTTCTTC
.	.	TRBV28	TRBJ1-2	CASKGVYNYGYTF	TGTGCCAGTAAGGGGGTCTACAACTATGGCTACACCTTC
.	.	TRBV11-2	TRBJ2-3	CARSLGPSRAITDTQYF	TGTGCCCGCAGCTTAGGGCCTAGCCGGGCTATTACAGATACGCAGTATTTT
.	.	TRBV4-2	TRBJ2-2	CASSPLGRGYRTGELFF	TGTGCCAGCAGCCCTCTCGGTCGGGGGTATCGAACCGGGGAGCTGTTTTTT
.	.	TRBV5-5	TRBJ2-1	CASSLEPTAYNEQFF	TGTGCCAGCAGCTTGGAGCCGACAGCCTACAATGAACAGTTCTTC
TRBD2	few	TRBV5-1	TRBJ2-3	CASSLASGPEDTQYF	TGCGCCAGCAGCTTGGCTAGCGGGCCTGAGGATACGCAGTATTTT
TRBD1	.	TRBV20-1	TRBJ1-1	CSARADRDTEAFF	TGCAGTGCTAGAGCGGACAGGGACACTGAAGCTTTCTTT
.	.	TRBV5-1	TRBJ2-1	CASSPGLAAEEQFF	TGCGCCAGCAGTCCCGGACTGGCGGCGGAGGAGCAGTTCTTC
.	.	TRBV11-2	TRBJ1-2	CASILVRRRDRRYGYTF	TGTGCCAGCATCTTAGTGAGGCGCCGGGATAGGAGATATGGCTACACCTTC
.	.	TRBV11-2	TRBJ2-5	CASSYSRDSARETQYF	TGTGCCAGCAGCTACTCCCGTGATAGTGCGAGAGAGACCCAGTACTTC
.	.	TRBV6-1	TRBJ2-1	CVSKIFGAGQNNEQSF	TGTGTCAGCAAGATTTTCGGGGCAGGACAAAACAATGAGCAGTCCTTC
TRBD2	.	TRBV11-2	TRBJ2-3	CTSSLGSLLAGGADTQYF	TGTACCAGCAGTTTAGGGTCTTTATTAGCGGGAGGGGCAGATACGCAGTATTTT
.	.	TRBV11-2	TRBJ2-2	CASNPTGTGELFF	TGTGCCAGCAACCCGACAGGCACAGGGGAGCTGTTTTTT
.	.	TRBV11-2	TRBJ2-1	CASSLDISTYNGQFF	TGTGCCAGCAGCCTAGATATATCGACCTACAATGGGCAGTTCTTC
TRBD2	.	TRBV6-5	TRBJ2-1	CASSYSRGLRTSGVSPNERFF	TGTGCCAGCAGTTACTCGAGGGGTTTAAGGACTAGCGGGGTTAGTCCCAATGAGCGGTTCTTC
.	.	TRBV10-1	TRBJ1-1	CASSPGRNCNTEAFF	TGCGCCAGCAGTCCCGGACGGAACTGCAACACTGAAGCTTTCTTT
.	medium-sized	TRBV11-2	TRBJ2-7	CASSHDRHEQYF	TGTGCCAGCAGCCATGACAGGCACGAGCAGTACTTC
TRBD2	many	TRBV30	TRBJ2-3	CAYSIAGGTGDTQYF	TGTGCCTACTCCATAGCGGGAGGGACCGGGGATACGCAGTATTTT
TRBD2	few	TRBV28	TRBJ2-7	CASSSSAGTFSYEQHF	TGTGCCAGCAGTTCATCAGCGGGAACCTTCTCCTACGAGCAGCACTTC
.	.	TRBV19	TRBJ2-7	CASTNKGNEQYF	TGTGCCAGTACTAACAAGGGTAACGAGCAGTACTTC
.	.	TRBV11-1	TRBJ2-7	CASSLLSIASYEQYF	TGTGCCAGCAGCTTATTATCCATCGCCTCCTACGAGCAGTACTTC
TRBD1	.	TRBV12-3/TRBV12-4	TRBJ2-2	CASCSGGTGELLF	TGTGCCAGCTGCTCAGGGGGCACCGGGGAGCTGCTTTTT
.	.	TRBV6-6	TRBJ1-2	CVSTRNYGYTF	TGTGTCAGTACCAGAAACTATGGCTACACCTTC
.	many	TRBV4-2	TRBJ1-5	CASSQDAPGSNQPQHF	TGTGCCAGCAGCCAAGATGCCCCTGGAAGCAATCAGCCCCAGCATTTT
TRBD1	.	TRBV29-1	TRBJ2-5	CTVEVGGARETQYF	TGCACTGTTGAAGTAGGGGGCGCCCGAGAGACCCAGTACTTC
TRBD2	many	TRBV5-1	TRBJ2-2	CASSSGLAGTTGELFF	TGCGCCAGCAGCTCTGGACTAGCGGGGACCACCGGGGAGCTGTTTTTT
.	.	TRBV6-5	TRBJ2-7	CASQQDYEQYF	TGTGCCTCTCAACAGGACTACGAGCAGTACTTC
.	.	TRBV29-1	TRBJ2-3	CSVEALGRVGVCTDTQYF	TGCAGCGTTGAAGCGCTGGGCAGGGTGGGGGTTTGCACAGATACGCAGTACTTT
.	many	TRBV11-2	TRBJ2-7	CASSFLQGPNYEQYF	TGTGCCAGCAGCTTTCTGCAGGGCCCTAACTACGAGCAGTACTTC
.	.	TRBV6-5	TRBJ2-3	CTSIKLSGSDTQYF	TGTACCAGCATCAAATTATCGGGGTCAGATACACAGTATTTT